A single T cell receptor (beta chain) is shown here with its context. No antigen is known for it. Germline assignment: CDR1 KGHSH and CDR2 LQKENI. Trimming left V 2 bases short and J 10 bases short, with 17 bases between. CDR3 size: 14 residues. This sample was included in a study of cytotoxic CD8 clonotypes in ibrutinib-treated CLL. At the level of the study: Response sampling occurred after a median 12 months of treatment (range 6 to 36).

The assay was immunoSEQ multiplex PCR, and TCRdb's table has in-frame clones only and misses some. The sample records over 120,000 clones, roughly 76% being singletons. Roughly 2 micrograms of genomic DNA came from cryopreserved PBMCs for TCR beta libraries. Whole-study results and caveats: Public clonotypes were seen rarely and were contracted or stable on treatment. Starting clonality was above that of age-matched healthy donors and tracked circulating CD8+ T-cell counts.

The sequencing used PBMCs, collected after 24 months of ibrutinib treatment. V and J are TRBV18 and TRBJ1-2; D is uncertain. The source is a human donor with chronic lymphocytic leukemia. The CDR3 here is CASSPGSTTLLYTF. The CDR3, as DNA: TGTGCCAGCTCACCAGGGAGCACTACTCTTCTCTACACCTTC. Drawing the rest from reference TRBV18 and TRBJ1-2, the complete variable domain is NAGVMQNPRHLVRRRGQEARLRCSPMKGHSHVYWYRQLPEEGLKFMVYLQKENIIDESGMPKERFSAEFPKEGPSILRIQQVVRGDSAAYFCASSPGSTTLLYTFGSGTRLTVV.